The 13 T cell receptor beta chains reported below all come from one sample, sequenced in a study of metastatic and nonmetastatic thyroid tumors. Patients underwent thyroid surgery, and none had received any treatment before it. TCRdb reprocessed the PCR reads using MiXCR. Here the sample spans roughly 53,000 clones, 20% to 25% being singletons. Sequenced: blood. The receptors were gathered from a female donor with papillary thyroid cancer or a benign thyroid nodule (not recorded which). Some clones in this sample may be carry-over from other donors' samples.

The V call is TRBV20-1, the J call TRBJ1-5, with D hard to call. This CDR3 is 14 amino acids long. The germline V gene encodes CDR1 DFQATT and CDR2 SNEGSKA (reference sequence). V gave up 0 bases and J gave up 7 bases, with 13 bases separating them. The CDR3 loop is CSARDLRRRQPQHF. The CDR3 DNA reads TGCAGTGCTAGAGATTTGAGAAGGAGGCAGCCCCAGCATTTT.

This clone has ten or more counts. J is TRBJ1-5 and V is TRBV12-3 or TRBV12-4; 10 bases line up with TRBD1. V trimming: 6 bases; J trimming: 4 bases; junction bases outside the gene matches: 9. The CDR3 has 16 residues. CDR3 sequence reads: CASSPGDRGNNQPQHF. CDR3 in DNA: TGTGCCAGCAGCCCTGGGGACAGGGGTAATAATCAGCCCCAGCATTTT.

This clone was observed a single time. This rearrangement joins TRBV20-1 to TRBJ2-2; tentative D call: TRBD2 (5 bases). Germline V lookup: CDR1 DFQATT, CDR2 SNEGSKA (reference sequence). The CDR3 runs 16 residues. The V gene lost 3 bases and the J gene lost 1 base, with 15 bases spanning the gap. The CDR3 nucleotides read TGCAGTGCTAGGCGTAGCGATACAAAGAACACCGGGGAGCTGTTTTTT. Translating gives CSARRSDTKNTGELFF.

This clone was recorded at least ten times. This chain's CDR3 is CASSLEQGSEQFF. The CDR3 DNA sequence: TGCGCCAGCAGCTTGGAACAAGGGAGTGAGCAGTTCTTC. J is TRBJ2-1 and V is TRBV5-1, with D possibly matching TRBD2 (5 bases). V was trimmed by 0 bases and J by 9 bases, leaving 10 bases between them. The CDR3 sequence is 13 residues long. Germline V gene data show CDR1 as SGHRS and CDR2 as YFSETQ.

Points on this clone: Just one base apart from a much larger clone, this may be a read error. At the DNA level, this CDR3 is encoded by other sequences in the same sample as well. CDR3 amino acids: CASSRQANSYNEQFF. CDR3 coding DNA: TGTGCCAGCAGCCGACAGGCTAACTCCTACAATGAGCAGTTCTTC. This rearrangement joins TRBV12-3 or TRBV12-4 to TRBJ2-1; a possible D gene is TRBD1 (6 bases). V was clipped by 6 bases and J by 0 bases, with 12 bases between them. CDR3 length: 15 residues.

This clone has a handful of counts. Being one base from a much bigger clone, this may be a read error. V usage is TRBV3-1 and J usage is TRBJ1-1, with D unresolved. The germline CDR1 and CDR2 sequences are LGHDT and YNNKEL (reference sequence). The CDR3 sequence is 15 residues long. Between the trimmed V and J ends, which lost 0 bases and 1 base, there was a span of 9 bases. CDR3 DNA sequence: TGTGCCAGCAGCCAAGAGGAGGTAGGGAACACTGAAGCTTTCTTT. It is translated as CASSQEEVGNTEAFF.

This clone has a count of ten or more. The junction does not match germline at one end; this may be a read error. The V gene is TRBV11-2, the J gene TRBJ2-2; tentative D call: TRBD2 (5 bases). CDR1 SGHAT and CDR2 FQNNGV come from the germline V gene. The CDR3 consists of 13 residues. The CDR3 reads CASSLGNTGELVF. The CDR3 bases are TGTGCCAGCAGCTTAGGGAACACCGGGGAGCTGGTTTTT.

This clone occurred a few times. A much larger clone lies a single base off, so this may be a read error. Other DNA sequences of this sample code for an identical CDR3. The J gene is TRBJ2-1, the V gene TRBV12-3 or TRBV12-4; TRBD2 is a possible D gene (5 bases). The CDR3 extends over 15 amino acids. The CDR3 bases are TGCGCCAGCAGTTTACTCCTAGCTGTATACAATGAGCAGTTCTTC. The encoded protein is CASSLLLAVYNEQFF.

The table lists this clone with a few counts. The V and J genes are TRBV28 and TRBJ2-1; TRBD1 might be the D (5 bases). V shed 6 bases and J shed 8 bases, with 17 bases lying between them. This CDR3 is 14 amino acids long. Germline assignment: CDR1 MDHEN and CDR2 SYDVKM. The CDR3 loop reads CASRPAGPRYEQFF. As DNA, the CDR3 is TGTGCCAGCAGGCCTGCAGGGCCGAGGTATGAGCAGTTCTTC.

This clone was counted at least ten times. The chain couples TRBV5-8 to TRBJ2-1, with D hard to call. The CDR3 extends over 17 amino acids. V gave up 3 bases and J gave up 0 bases, with 16 bases separating them. Germline loops: CDR1 SGHTS, CDR2 YDEGEE. The CDR3 sequence is CASSSVGSASSYNEQFF. CDR3 DNA sequence: TGTGCCAGCAGCTCCGTAGGTTCGGCCAGCTCCTACAATGAGCAGTTCTTC.

A remark on this clone: This sequence may be a read error, since a much larger clone differs from it by one base. The chain employs TRBV29-1 and TRBJ1-1; tentatively, D is TRBD1 (6 bases). Germline V gene sequence: CDR1 SQVTM, CDR2 ANQGSEA. V was shortened by 8 bases and J by 1 base, with 14 bases between the two germline ends. The CDR3 has 13 amino acids. The CDR3 protein is CSSETGGNTEAFF. As DNA, the CDR3 is TGCAGCAGCGAGACAGGTGGGAACACTGAAGCTTTCTTT.

On this clone itself: Germline and junction disagree at one end, which may indicate a read error. The chain joins TRBV30 to TRBJ2-6; tentative D call: TRBD1 (5 bases). CDR1 and CDR2 (germline): GTSNPN, SVGIG (reference sequence). This CDR3 is 13 amino acids long. CDR3 nucleotides: TGTGCCTGGAGCTGGTCTGGGGCCAACTTCCTGACTTTC. Translated: CAWSWSGANFLTF.

Comments on this clone: An end of the junction does not agree with germline; a read error may underlie this. The CDR3: CDSSPAGLAGYEQYF. CDR3 in DNA: TGTGACAGCAGTCCAGCGGGACTAGCTGGCTACGAGCAGTACTTC. V gene TRBV28 combines with J gene TRBJ2-7, with TRBD2 matching 9 bases. The length of the CDR3 is 15 residues. Per the germline V gene, CDR1 is MDHEN and CDR2 is SYDVKM.